One T cell receptor (beta chain) is described in this entry. The J segment lost 4 bases and the V segment lost 9 bases, leaving 8 bases of the junction unmatched. Germline assignment: CDR1 MNHNY and CDR2 SVGAGI (reference sequence). The CDR3 has 13 amino acids. The entry originates in a study of PD-L1 blockade in urothelial cancer. Study as a whole: Males with bladder-origin urothelial cancer made up about 85% of the roughly 30 patients. Anywhere from 0 to 3 prior chemotherapy regimens had been received by patients. Timepoints chosen for blood analysis were 3 weeks (second dose) and 6 weeks after treatment start.

Here immunoSEQ multiplex PCR was the method, and the copy in TCRdb shows in-frame clones only, minus some. This table has 24,000 or so clones, 87% appearing once. The receptor was isolated from a man aged 45-65 years with urothelial cancer. This chain links TRBV6-6 with TRBJ1-1; 7 bases are shared with TRBD1. The sequences come from PBMCs, collected around atezolizumab (anti-PD-L1) treatment. CDR3: CASQEGAGTEAFF. The CDR3 DNA follows: TGTGCCAGTCAGGAGGGGGCTGGCACTGAAGCTTTCTTT.